The rows below give T cell receptor beta chains drawn from one sample of a study of cytomegalovirus exposure and HLA in healthy donors. Profiled with immunoSEQ multiplex PCR; TCRdb holds only in-frame clones, not every one. The table shows about 150,000 clones, with roughly 82% occurring only once. The source material was PBMCs. Receptors originate from a man in his fifties in good health and CMV-seropositive. Each CDR3 is given with its conserved first and last residue.

v_call	j_call	cdr3_aa
TRBV5-8	TRBJ1-1	CASSPGWIRTEAFF
TRBV7-9	TRBJ2-7	CASSPQGLAYEQYF
TRBV18	TRBJ1-2	CASSPPPGQGISNYGYTF
TRBV7-6	TRBJ1-6	CASSLATATLNSPLHF
TRBV15	TRBJ2-1	CATSRLAGAYNEQFF
TRBV7-9	TRBJ2-2	CASSSNREWANTGELFF
TRBV20-1	TRBJ1-1	CSASSNTEAFF
TRBV2	TRBJ2-5	CASSFSGSDQETQYF
TRBV2	TRBJ2-1	CASSERAGGKNEQFF
TRBV6-5	TRBJ1-3	CASSYGTGTGNTIYF
TRBV5-1	TRBJ2-1	CASSLQQGSSYNEQFF
TRBV15	TRBJ2-1	CATSRDDGVRQGAYNEQFF
TRBV2	TRBJ1-6	CASRTGLILHSPLHF
TRBV11-3	TRBJ1-6	CASSPRDRDNSPLHF
TRBV4-1	TRBJ2-1	CASSLWDKEDSQFF
TRBV5-4	TRBJ1-1	CASSLEVEVEAFF
TRBV7-9	TRBJ2-2	CASSLAGTRRTGELFF
TRBV6-5	TRBJ1-1	CASTGSTEAFF
TRBV5-1	TRBJ2-2	CASSLQVGSTTGELFF
TRBV19	TRBJ1-1	CASRSDRADTEAFF
TRBV9	TRBJ2-3	CASSATGNPSDTQYF
TRBV15	TRBJ1-2	CATSRYPGQDVYTF
TRBV5-1	TRBJ1-2	CASSLASGRGGYTF
TRBV6-1	TRBJ1-1	CASSEWWQGNTEAFF
TRBV2	TRBJ1-1	CASFRTDETEAFF
TRBV25-1	TRBJ1-2	CASSEPLQGAGGYTF
TRBV6-1	TRBJ1-2	CASSEATRANYGYTF
TRBV11-2	TRBJ2-3	CASSSYWTDTQYF
TRBV10-2	TRBJ1-2	CASSEKSGRDYGYTF
TRBV9	TRBJ1-1	CASSVADTEAFF
TRBV10-3	TRBJ2-1	CAIAPGLVGTEQFF
TRBV7-8	TRBJ1-3	CASSPGGTGNTIYF
TRBV10-2	TRBJ2-1	CASSFVLVRDEQFF
TRBV7-2	TRBJ2-5	CASSSSRGGTQYF
TRBV28	TRBJ2-3	CASSLGTGGSDTQYF
TRBV7-3	TRBJ1-1	CASSLLRVINTEAFF
TRBV7-6	TRBJ2-2	CASSLAPGSGTGELFF
TRBV11-2	TRBJ1-1	CASSLGGLNTEAFF
TRBV19	TRBJ2-3	CASSRAGASTDTQYF
TRBV11-3	TRBJ2-2	CASSLNRVSGELFF
TRBV27	TRBJ2-5	CASRDRERETQYF
TRBV15	TRBJ2-6	CATSRAGSGANVLTF
TRBV19	TRBJ1-1	CASRDRPDNEAFF